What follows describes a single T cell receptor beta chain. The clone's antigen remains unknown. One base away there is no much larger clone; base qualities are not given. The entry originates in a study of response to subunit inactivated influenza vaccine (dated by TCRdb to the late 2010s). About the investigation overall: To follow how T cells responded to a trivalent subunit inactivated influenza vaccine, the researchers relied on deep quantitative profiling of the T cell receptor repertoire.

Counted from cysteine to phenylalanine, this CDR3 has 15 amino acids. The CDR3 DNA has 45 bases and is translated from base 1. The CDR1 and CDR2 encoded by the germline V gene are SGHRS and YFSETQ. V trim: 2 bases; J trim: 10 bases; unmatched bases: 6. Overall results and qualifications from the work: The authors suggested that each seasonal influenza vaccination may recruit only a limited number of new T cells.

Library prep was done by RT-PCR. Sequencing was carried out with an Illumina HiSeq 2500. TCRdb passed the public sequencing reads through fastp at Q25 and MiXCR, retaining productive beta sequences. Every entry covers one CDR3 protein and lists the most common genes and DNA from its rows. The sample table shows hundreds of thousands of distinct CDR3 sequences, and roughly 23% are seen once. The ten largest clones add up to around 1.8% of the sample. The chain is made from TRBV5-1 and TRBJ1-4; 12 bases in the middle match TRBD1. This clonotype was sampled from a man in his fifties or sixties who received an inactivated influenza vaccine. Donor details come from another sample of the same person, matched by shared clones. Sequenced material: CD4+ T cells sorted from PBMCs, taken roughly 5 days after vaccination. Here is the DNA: TGCGCCAGCAGCTTCGTTGGGACAGGGGGCGGAAAACTGTTTTTT. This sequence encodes CASSFVGTGGGKLFF.